A selection of T cell receptor beta chains follows, all from one sample in a study of shared clonotypes between healthy human individuals. Assay: immunoSEQ multiplex PCR; the TCRdb copy retains only in-frame clones and omits some. The profile shows some 1 million clones, 70% to 80% of them singletons. Material: memory CD4+ T cells sorted from blood. These receptors were taken from a man between 18 and 35 years old in good health. Each CDR3 is given with its conserved first and last residue. D genes are given only for firm matches. The size field is filled for only some rows; it gives once, few, many or a size class.

v_call: TRBV5-1
clone_size: NA
j_call: TRBJ2-7
d_call: NA
cdr3_aa: CASSLQPGSYEQYF
cdr3_nt: TGCGCCAGCAGCTTGCAGCCAGGTTCCTACGAGCAGTACTTC

v_call: TRBV7-3
clone_size: NA
j_call: TRBJ2-1
d_call: NA
cdr3_aa: CASSSSGLSYNEQFF
cdr3_nt: TGTGCCAGCAGCTCATCGGGGCTTTCCTACAATGAGCAGTTCTTC

v_call: TRBV19
clone_size: NA
j_call: TRBJ1-2
d_call: NA
cdr3_aa: CASSPQGFGYTF
cdr3_nt: TGTGCCAGTAGTCCCCAGGGTTTTGGCTACACCTTC

v_call: TRBV10-3
clone_size: many
j_call: TRBJ2-2
d_call: NA
cdr3_aa: CAISESTRTGELFF
cdr3_nt: TGTGCCATCAGTGAGTCGACCCGAACCGGGGAGCTGTTTTTT

v_call: TRBV10-3
clone_size: NA
j_call: TRBJ1-5
d_call: TRBD1
cdr3_aa: CAISPDRGNQPQHF
cdr3_nt: TGTGCCATCAGTCCCGACAGGGGCAATCAGCCCCAGCATTTT

v_call: TRBV4-3
clone_size: once
j_call: TRBJ2-7
d_call: TRBD1
cdr3_aa: CASSQDLGQYYEQYF
cdr3_nt: TGCGCCAGCAGCCAAGATTTGGGACAGTACTACGAGCAGTACTTC

v_call: TRBV6-4
clone_size: NA
j_call: TRBJ1-1
d_call: NA
cdr3_aa: CASGRGSYTEAFF
cdr3_nt: TGTGCCAGCGGGCGGGGGTCCTACACTGAAGCTTTCTTT

v_call: TRBV6-6
clone_size: NA
j_call: TRBJ2-7
d_call: NA
cdr3_aa: CASRSGTNTYEQYF
cdr3_nt: TGTGCCAGCAGGTCCGGGACAAACACCTACGAGCAGTACTTC

v_call: TRBV11-2
clone_size: NA
j_call: TRBJ2-7
d_call: NA
cdr3_aa: CASSLERKSYEQYF
cdr3_nt: TGTGCCAGCAGCTTAGAAAGAAAGTCCTACGAGCAGTACTTC

v_call: TRBV6-1
clone_size: NA
j_call: TRBJ2-7
d_call: NA
cdr3_aa: CASRSPGTGSYEQYF
cdr3_nt: TGTGCCAGCAGAAGTCCCGGGACGGGCTCCTACGAGCAGTACTTC

v_call: TRBV28
clone_size: NA
j_call: TRBJ1-2
d_call: NA
cdr3_aa: CASSLNGATYGYTF
cdr3_nt: TGTGCCAGCAGTCTAAACGGGGCCACCTATGGCTACACCTTC

v_call: TRBV19
clone_size: few
j_call: TRBJ1-6
d_call: TRBD1
cdr3_aa: CASSILQGAISPLHF
cdr3_nt: TGTGCCAGTAGTATACTTCAGGGGGCAATATCACCCCTCCACTTT

v_call: TRBV29-1
clone_size: NA
j_call: TRBJ2-7
d_call: NA
cdr3_aa: CSVEDQGSLEQYF
cdr3_nt: TGCAGCGTTGAAGATCAGGGGAGTTTGGAGCAGTACTTC

v_call: TRBV5-1
clone_size: NA
j_call: TRBJ2-3
d_call: TRBD1
cdr3_aa: CASGVESGTGTQYF
cdr3_nt: TGCGCCAGTGGAGTGGAGTCTGGGACAGGTACGCAGTATTTT

v_call: TRBV7-8
clone_size: many
j_call: TRBJ2-2
d_call: NA
cdr3_aa: CASSPVGGFVGGGELFF
cdr3_nt: TGTGCCAGCAGCCCCGTGGGGGGATTCGTGGGAGGCGGGGAGCTGTTTTTT

v_call: TRBV28
clone_size: NA
j_call: TRBJ1-2
d_call: NA
cdr3_aa: CASREKANYGYTF
cdr3_nt: TGTGCCAGCAGGGAAAAAGCTAACTATGGCTACACCTTC

v_call: TRBV5-6
clone_size: NA
j_call: TRBJ2-1
d_call: NA
cdr3_aa: CASSPLMVLGTKHNEQFF
cdr3_nt: TGTGCCAGCAGCCCCCTGATGGTTCTTGGGACCAAGCACAATGAGCAGTTCTTC

v_call: TRBV5-4
clone_size: once
j_call: TRBJ1-2
d_call: TRBD1
cdr3_aa: CASSFPGQESNYGYTF
cdr3_nt: TGTGCCAGCAGCTTCCCGGGACAGGAAAGTAACTATGGCTACACCTTC

v_call: TRBV20-1
clone_size: few
j_call: TRBJ2-1
d_call: NA
cdr3_aa: CSARQYNEQFF
cdr3_nt: TGCAGTGCTCGACAGTACAATGAGCAGTTCTTC

v_call: TRBV15
clone_size: NA
j_call: TRBJ1-2
d_call: TRBD1
cdr3_aa: CASATDRSLANYGYTF
cdr3_nt: TGTGCCAGCGCGACGGACAGGTCCTTAGCTAACTATGGCTACACCTTC

v_call: TRBV5-6
clone_size: few
j_call: TRBJ1-2
d_call: NA
cdr3_aa: CASSLTTELGYTF
cdr3_nt: TGTGCCAGCAGCTTAACGACAGAACTTGGCTACACCTTC

v_call: TRBV2
clone_size: once
j_call: TRBJ2-7
d_call: TRBD2
cdr3_aa: CASSLKGTSGRHEQYF
cdr3_nt: TGTGCCAGCAGTCTCAAGGGAACTAGCGGGAGACACGAGCAGTACTTC

v_call: TRBV11-1
clone_size: NA
j_call: TRBJ2-7
d_call: NA
cdr3_aa: CASSLGSGQLYEQYF
cdr3_nt: TGTGCCAGCAGCTTAGGTTCCGGGCAGCTCTACGAGCAGTACTTC

v_call: TRBV7-9
clone_size: once
j_call: TRBJ1-3
d_call: NA
cdr3_aa: CASSLQGAASGNTIYF
cdr3_nt: TGTGCCAGCAGCCTCCAAGGGGCAGCTTCTGGAAACACCATATATTTT

v_call: TRBV7-3
clone_size: NA
j_call: TRBJ2-2
d_call: NA
cdr3_aa: CASSTGSTGELFF
cdr3_nt: TGTGCCAGCAGCACAGGGAGCACCGGGGAGCTGTTTTTT

v_call: TRBV4-1
clone_size: few
j_call: TRBJ1-1
d_call: NA
cdr3_aa: CASSQGSGHLAEAFF
cdr3_nt: TGCGCCAGCAGCCAAGGTTCGGGACATCTTGCTGAAGCTTTCTTT

v_call: TRBV9
clone_size: NA
j_call: TRBJ1-6
d_call: NA
cdr3_aa: CASSVGWRIDNSPLHF
cdr3_nt: TGTGCCAGCAGCGTAGGCTGGCGGATCGATAATTCACCCCTCCACTTT

v_call: TRBV18
clone_size: few
j_call: TRBJ1-2
d_call: TRBD1
cdr3_aa: CASSLGQSNYGYTF
cdr3_nt: TGTGCCAGCTCCCTGGGACAGTCTAACTATGGCTACACCTTC

v_call: TRBV6-1
clone_size: NA
j_call: TRBJ2-7
d_call: TRBD1
cdr3_aa: CASSESARGYEQYF
cdr3_nt: TGTGCCAGCAGTGAGTCCGCCAGGGGGTACGAGCAGTACTTC

v_call: TRBV7-9
clone_size: NA
j_call: TRBJ2-7
d_call: TRBD2
cdr3_aa: CASSRSGGANYEQYF
cdr3_nt: TGTGCCAGCAGCAGAAGCGGGGGGGCGAACTACGAGCAGTACTTC

v_call: TRBV2
clone_size: few
j_call: TRBJ1-1
d_call: NA
cdr3_aa: CASSERVNTEAFF
cdr3_nt: TGTGCCAGCAGTGAAAGGGTGAACACTGAAGCTTTCTTT

v_call: TRBV5-1
clone_size: NA
j_call: TRBJ2-1
d_call: TRBD2
cdr3_aa: CASRRTGTSGDNEQFF
cdr3_nt: TGCGCCAGCAGACGCACCGGGACTAGCGGGGACAATGAGCAGTTCTTC

v_call: TRBV29-1
clone_size: NA
j_call: TRBJ2-5
d_call: NA
cdr3_aa: CSVLGETQYF
cdr3_nt: TGCAGCGTTCTGGGAGAGACCCAGTACTTC

v_call: TRBV19
clone_size: NA
j_call: TRBJ1-1
d_call: NA
cdr3_aa: CASSFLISTEAFF
cdr3_nt: TGTGCCAGTAGTTTCCTTATCTCCACTGAAGCTTTCTTT

v_call: TRBV6-5
clone_size: NA
j_call: TRBJ2-5
d_call: NA
cdr3_aa: CASSYPTGETQYF
cdr3_nt: TGTGCCAGCAGTTACCCAACCGGAGAGACCCAGTACTTC

v_call: TRBV11-2
clone_size: NA
j_call: TRBJ2-7
d_call: NA
cdr3_aa: CASSTRLLDRDPSGYEQYF
cdr3_nt: TGTGCCAGCAGCACCCGACTACTCGACCGGGACCCTTCGGGCTACGAGCAGTACTTC

v_call: TRBV27
clone_size: NA
j_call: TRBJ1-4
d_call: TRBD1
cdr3_aa: CASSRQQGTEKLFF
cdr3_nt: TGTGCCAGCAGTCGCCAACAGGGGACGGAAAAACTGTTTTTT

v_call: TRBV6-6
clone_size: NA
j_call: TRBJ2-7
d_call: NA
cdr3_aa: CASRFQGVYEQYF
cdr3_nt: TGTGCCAGCCGTTTTCAGGGAGTCTACGAGCAGTACTTC

v_call: TRBV28
clone_size: few
j_call: TRBJ1-5
d_call: TRBD1
cdr3_aa: CASTTRGQGFGIGNQPQHF
cdr3_nt: TGTGCCAGCACTACTCGGGGACAGGGGTTCGGAATTGGCAATCAGCCCCAGCATTTT

v_call: TRBV28
clone_size: NA
j_call: TRBJ1-2
d_call: NA
cdr3_aa: CASSLEWGDEYYGYTF
cdr3_nt: TGTGCCAGCAGTTTAGAATGGGGCGATGAGTACTATGGCTACACCTTC

v_call: TRBV6-1
clone_size: NA
j_call: TRBJ1-5
d_call: NA
cdr3_aa: CATGTEINQPQHF
cdr3_nt: TGTGCCACAGGGACGGAAATTAATCAGCCCCAGCATTTT

v_call: TRBV6-5
clone_size: NA
j_call: TRBJ1-1
d_call: NA
cdr3_aa: CASTSGVQGYTEAFF
cdr3_nt: TGTGCCAGCACATCAGGGGTACAGGGCTACACTGAAGCTTTCTTT

v_call: TRBV14
clone_size: NA
j_call: TRBJ2-5
d_call: NA
cdr3_aa: CASSPGNRQTQYF
cdr3_nt: TGTGCCAGCAGCCCCGGGAACCGCCAGACCCAGTACTTC

v_call: TRBV18
clone_size: NA
j_call: TRBJ2-3
d_call: TRBD2
cdr3_aa: CASSPQAGGSDTQYF
cdr3_nt: TGTGCCAGCTCACCACAAGCGGGGGGCTCAGATACGCAGTATTTT

v_call: TRBV5-4
clone_size: NA
j_call: TRBJ2-4
d_call: TRBD1
cdr3_aa: CASSEGTALKNIQYF
cdr3_nt: TGTGCCAGCAGCGAAGGGACAGCCCTCAAAAACATTCAGTACTTC

v_call: TRBV27
clone_size: NA
j_call: TRBJ1-2
d_call: TRBD1
cdr3_aa: CASRSTGQGSGYTF
cdr3_nt: TGTGCCAGCAGATCTACGGGACAGGGGTCCGGCTACACCTTC